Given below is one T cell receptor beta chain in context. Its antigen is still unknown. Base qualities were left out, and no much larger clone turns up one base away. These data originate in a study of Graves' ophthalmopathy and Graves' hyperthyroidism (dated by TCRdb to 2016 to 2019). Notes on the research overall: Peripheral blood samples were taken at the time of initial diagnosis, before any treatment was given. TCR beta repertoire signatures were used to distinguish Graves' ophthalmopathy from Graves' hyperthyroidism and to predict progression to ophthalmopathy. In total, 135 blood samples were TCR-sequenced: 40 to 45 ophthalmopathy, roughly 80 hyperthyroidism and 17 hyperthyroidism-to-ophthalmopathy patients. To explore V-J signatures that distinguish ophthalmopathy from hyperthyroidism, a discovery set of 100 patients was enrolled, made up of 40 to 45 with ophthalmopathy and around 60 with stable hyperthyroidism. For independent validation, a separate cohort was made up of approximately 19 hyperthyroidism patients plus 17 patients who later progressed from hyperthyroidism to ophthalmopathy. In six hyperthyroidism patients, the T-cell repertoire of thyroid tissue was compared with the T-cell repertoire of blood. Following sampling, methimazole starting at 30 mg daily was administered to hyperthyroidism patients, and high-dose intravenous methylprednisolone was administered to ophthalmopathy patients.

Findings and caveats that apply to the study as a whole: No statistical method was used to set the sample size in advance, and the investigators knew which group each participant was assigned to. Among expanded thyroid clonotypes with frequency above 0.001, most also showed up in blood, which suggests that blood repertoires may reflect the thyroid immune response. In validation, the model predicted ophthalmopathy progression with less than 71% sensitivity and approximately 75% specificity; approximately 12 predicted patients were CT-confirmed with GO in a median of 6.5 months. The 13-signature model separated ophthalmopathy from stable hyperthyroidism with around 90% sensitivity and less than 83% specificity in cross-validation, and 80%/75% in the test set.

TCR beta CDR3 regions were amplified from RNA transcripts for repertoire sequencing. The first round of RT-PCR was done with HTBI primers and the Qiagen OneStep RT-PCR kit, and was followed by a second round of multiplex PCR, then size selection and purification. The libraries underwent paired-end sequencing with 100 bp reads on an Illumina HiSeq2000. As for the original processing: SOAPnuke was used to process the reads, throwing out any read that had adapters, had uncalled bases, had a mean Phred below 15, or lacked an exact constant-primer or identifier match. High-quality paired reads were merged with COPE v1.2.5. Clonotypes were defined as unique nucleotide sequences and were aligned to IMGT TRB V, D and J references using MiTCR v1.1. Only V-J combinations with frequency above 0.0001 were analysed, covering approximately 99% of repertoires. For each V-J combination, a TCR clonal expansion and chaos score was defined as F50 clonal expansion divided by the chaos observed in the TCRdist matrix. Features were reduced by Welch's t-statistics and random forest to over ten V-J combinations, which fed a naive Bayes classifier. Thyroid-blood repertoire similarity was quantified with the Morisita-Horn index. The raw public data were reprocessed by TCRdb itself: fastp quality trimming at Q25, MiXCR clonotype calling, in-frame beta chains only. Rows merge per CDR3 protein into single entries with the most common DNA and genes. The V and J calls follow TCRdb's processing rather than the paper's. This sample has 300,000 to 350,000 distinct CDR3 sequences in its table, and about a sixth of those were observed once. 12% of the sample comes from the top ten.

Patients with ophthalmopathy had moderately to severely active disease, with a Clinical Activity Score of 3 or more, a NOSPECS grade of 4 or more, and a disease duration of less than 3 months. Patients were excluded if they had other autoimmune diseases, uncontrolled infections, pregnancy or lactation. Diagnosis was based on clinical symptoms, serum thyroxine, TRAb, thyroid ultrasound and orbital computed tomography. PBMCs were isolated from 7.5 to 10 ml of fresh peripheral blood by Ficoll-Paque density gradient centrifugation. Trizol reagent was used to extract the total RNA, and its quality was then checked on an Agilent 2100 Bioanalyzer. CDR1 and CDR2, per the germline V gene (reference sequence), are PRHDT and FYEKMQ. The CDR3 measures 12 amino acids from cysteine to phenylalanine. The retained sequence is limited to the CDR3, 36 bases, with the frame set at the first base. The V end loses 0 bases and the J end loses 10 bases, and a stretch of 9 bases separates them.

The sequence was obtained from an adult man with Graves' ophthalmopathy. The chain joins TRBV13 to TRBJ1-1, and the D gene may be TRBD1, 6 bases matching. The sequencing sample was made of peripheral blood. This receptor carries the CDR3 CASSLGQGVAFF. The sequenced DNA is TGTGCCAGCAGCTTAGGACAGGGTGTAGCTTTCTTT.